This T cell receptor beta chain is drawn from a study of T cell repertoires in cytomegalovirus infection. Study-level background: In public TCR beta signatures, there were indications of both CMV infection and matching HLA type. Overall study results and limits: The study found HLA-C-restricted CMV-specific TCR beta clonotypes dominating the ex vivo response.

The CDR3 totals 12 residues. Germline V gives CDR1 DFQATT, CDR2 SNEGSKA (reference sequence). The ends were cut back, 7 bases at V and 5 bases at J, with 12 bases in the middle. From the reads, TCRdb called clonotypes with MiXCR, one entry per CDR3 protein. The sample carries under 350,000 distinct CDR3 sequences, about 9.1% recorded once. With regard to this clonotype: Its cognate antigen is unknown.

The sequencing input was PBMCs. This TCR was sampled from a human donor in good health (CMV status not recorded). Some clones in this sample may be carry-over from other donors' samples. This chain connects TRBV20-1 to TRBJ1-5, with TRBD1 as a possible D gene (5 bases). CDR3 DNA: TGCAGTGTCGTCGAAGGGGATCAGCCCCAGCATTTT. Amino acids: CSVVEGDQPQHF.